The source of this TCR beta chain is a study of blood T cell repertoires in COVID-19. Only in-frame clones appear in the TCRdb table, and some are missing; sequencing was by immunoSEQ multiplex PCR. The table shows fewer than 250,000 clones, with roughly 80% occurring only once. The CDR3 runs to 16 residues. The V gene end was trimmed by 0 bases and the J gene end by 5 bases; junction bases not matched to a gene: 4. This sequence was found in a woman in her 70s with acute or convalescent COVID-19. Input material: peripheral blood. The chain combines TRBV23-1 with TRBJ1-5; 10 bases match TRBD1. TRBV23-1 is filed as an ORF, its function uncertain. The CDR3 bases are TGCGCCAGCAGTCAATCGACAGGGGGCTACGATCAGCCCCAGCATTTT. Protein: CASSQSTGGYDQPQHF.